These T cell receptor beta chains were read from a single sample in a study of blood T cells in healthy people across ages. MiXCR, applied by TCRdb to the 5' RACE reads, yields one record per CDR3 protein. The table records fewer than 750,000 distinct CDR3 sequences, roughly half of them present only once. The sequenced material came from blood. The origin of the receptors is a woman aged 80 or over in good health. Each CDR3 is given with its conserved first and last residue. D genes are given only for firm matches. Some rows mark clone size as missing; the rest say once, few, many or name a class of expanded clone.

size,D,V,J,DNA,CDR3
-,-,TRBV7-2,TRBJ1-4,TGTGCCAGCAGCAACCAATTGGGTGAAAAACTGTTTTTT,CASSNQLGEKLFF
-,-,TRBV7-2,TRBJ1-2,TGTGCCAGCAGCCTTTTGTCTAACTATGGCTACACCTTC,CASSLLSNYGYTF
few,-,TRBV20-1,TRBJ1-6,TGCAGTGCTAGGGTGGGCCCATATAATTCACCCCTCCACTTT,CSARVGPYNSPLHF
many,-,TRBV4-2,TRBJ2-3,TGTGCCAGCAGCCTCGGGACGATCGCGGGGACTAGCACAGATACGCAGTATTTT,CASSLGTIAGTSTDTQYF
many,-,TRBV20-1,TRBJ2-1,TGCAGTCCCCTTAAAAACAATGAGCAGTTCTTC,CSPLKNNEQFF
-,-,TRBV12-3/TRBV12-4,TRBJ1-1,TGTGCCAGCACCCTTGGGGCAACTGAAGCTTTCTTT,CASTLGATEAFF
many,-,TRBV20-1,TRBJ2-7,TGCAGTGCACCCCCTCAGGGACTGATGTACGAGCAGTACTTC,CSAPPQGLMYEQYF
-,-,TRBV5-1,TRBJ2-2,TGCGCCAGCAGCTTTGGGCCTACCAAAGGGGGAACCGGGGAGCTGTTTTTT,CASSFGPTKGGTGELFF
-,-,TRBV29-1,TRBJ2-1,TGCAGCGTTGAAAGCAGTCAGTATGGTGAGCAGTTCTTC,CSVESSQYGEQFF
few,TRBD1,TRBV5-1,TRBJ1-4,TGCGCCAGCAGAGTGACAGGGGCAACTAATGAAAAACTGTTTTTT,CASRVTGATNEKLFF
many,-,TRBV12-3/TRBV12-4,TRBJ2-7,TGTGCCAGCAGTTGGGTGGGTTACGAGCAGTACTTC,CASSWVGYEQYF
-,TRBD2,TRBV7-2,TRBJ2-3,TGTGCCAGCAGCTCGGGACTAGCGGGACTCACAGATACGCAGTATTTT,CASSSGLAGLTDTQYF
many,-,TRBV5-8,TRBJ2-1,TGTGCCAGCAGACAAAGACAGACGGACAATGAGCAGTTCTTC,CASRQRQTDNEQFF
-,-,TRBV7-8,TRBJ1-6,TGTGCCAGCAGCCCATTGGGGCCCGGGAGTTCACCCCTCCACTTT,CASSPLGPGSSPLHF
-,TRBD1,TRBV18,TRBJ2-1,TGTGCCAGCTCACCACTCAGGGGGACCCCCTACAATGAGCAGTTCTTC,CASSPLRGTPYNEQFF
-,-,TRBV27,TRBJ2-1,TGTGCCAGCAGTTTTATGGCTTCGCCCTACGGGCAGTTCTTC,CASSFMASPYGQFF
-,-,TRBV18,TRBJ2-5,TGTGCCAGCTCCCTCCGGCGGCAGCAAGAGACCCAGTACTTC,CASSLRRQQETQYF